The T cell receptor (beta chain) under discussion was sequenced for a study of OX40 agonist ivuxolimab in advanced cancers. Study observations and caveats: Researchers report that CD8+ T cells had, on average, more expanded clones than CD4+. CD4+ and CD8+ T cells in blood underwent clonal expansion by week 6 at 0.1 to 3.0 mg/kg.

Method: immunoSEQ multiplex PCR; TCRdb's copy keeps in-frame clones and lacks some. Altogether tens of thousands of clones are present, less than 95% being singletons, with the ten largest covering 9.6%. Comment on this clone: Its cognate antigen is unknown.

Germline V gene lookup returns CDR1 MGHDK and CDR2 SYGVNS. The CDR3 has 15 residues. The V gene lost 4 bases and the J gene lost 8 bases, with 18 bases spanning the gap. Systemic immunosuppression or a history of autoimmune disease excluded patients. Here the sequenced sample was CD4+ or CD8+ T cells sorted from blood, taken in a trial of the OX40 agonist ivuxolimab. The TCR originated in an adult with an advanced solid tumor such as melanoma, head and neck, liver or kidney cancer. The chain links TRBV25-1 to TRBJ2-1, with a weak D call TRBD2 (5 bases). CDR3 nucleotide sequence: TGTGCCAGCAGTGGTTATCATTGGACTGCAGATGAGCAGTTCTTC. Protein product: CASSGYHWTADEQFF.